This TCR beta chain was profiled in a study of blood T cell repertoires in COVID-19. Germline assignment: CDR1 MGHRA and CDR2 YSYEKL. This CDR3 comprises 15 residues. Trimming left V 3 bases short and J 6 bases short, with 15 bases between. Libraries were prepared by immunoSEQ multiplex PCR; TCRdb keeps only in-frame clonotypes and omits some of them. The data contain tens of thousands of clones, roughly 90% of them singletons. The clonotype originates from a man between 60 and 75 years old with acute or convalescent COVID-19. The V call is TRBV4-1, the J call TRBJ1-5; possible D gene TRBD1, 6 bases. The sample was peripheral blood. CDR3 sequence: CASSQNRVGTQPQHF. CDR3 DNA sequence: TGCGCCAGCAGCCAGAACAGGGTCGGAACTCAGCCCCAGCATTTT.